The sequence of this T cell receptor (beta chain) was determined in a study of CD8 T cells in Susac syndrome. The length of the CDR3 is 13 residues. The V and J ends lost 6 bases and 11 bases respectively, with 20 bases between them. Germline V CDR1 and CDR2: MNHEY, SVGAGI. When the RNA was reverse transcribed, random hexamers were used with an input of about 0.5 to 1 ug. One entry per CDR3 protein results from TCRdb running MiXCR on the immunoSEQ multiplex PCR reads. The sample consists of 130,000 or so distinct CDR3 sequences, 94% of them appearing once. The TCR sequence derives from a human donor in good health. The chain employs TRBV6-5 and TRBJ2-7; D possibly uses TRBD1 or TRBD2 (5 bases each). Specimen: CD4+ T cells from PBMCs. The CDR3 is CASSPFTGTAKYF. Here the CDR3 DNA reads TGTGCCAGCAGCCCTTTCACCGGGACGGCGAAGTACTTC.